These 25 T cell receptor beta chains were all obtained from the same sample, sequenced in a study of human T cells and chemical hapten exposure. TCRdb analysed the RACE reads with MiXCR anew, one entry per CDR3 protein. The sample contains 150,000 to 200,000 distinct CDR3 sequences, around 13% of which appear only once. The sample's time point: patch test 1, 2 weeks after DPC sensitization. Stated treatment: therapeutic diphenylcyclopropenone sensitization with weekly scalp DPC. Sequenced here: whole blood, sampled in connection with sensitization to the hapten diphenylcyclopropenone (DPC). All receptors derive from a woman under 40 with alopecia areata. Some clones in this sample may be carry-over from other donors' samples.

J is TRBJ1-3 and V is TRBV5-5; D is possibly TRBD1 (5 bases). The CDR3 covers 16 residues. V was cut by 4 bases and J by 0 bases, with 14 bases left in between. Germline CDR1 is SGHKS and CDR2 is YYEKEE (reference sequence). CDR3 in DNA: TGTGCCAGCAGCCAGCCAGGACATATCTCTGGAAACACCATATATTTT. Translating it yields CASSQPGHISGNTIYF.

This clonotype was seen once. The chain combines TRBV3-1 with TRBJ1-5; the D gene is possibly TRBD1 (5 bases). This CDR3 has 14 residues. V was clipped by 3 bases and J by 5 bases, with 11 bases between them. Per germline, CDR1 LGHDT and CDR2 YNNKEL (reference sequence). DNA of the CDR3: TGTGCCAGCAGCCAGGGGCAGGCGGATCAGCCCCAGCATTTT. Its translation is CASSQGQADQPQHF.

This clonotype was recorded many times. The V call is TRBV20-1, the J call TRBJ2-3; 10 bases align to TRBD2. With 5 bases clipped from V and 2 bases from J, the junction kept 10 bases outside the gene matches. The CDR3 contains 16 residues. From germline, CDR1 is DFQATT and CDR2 SNEGSKA (reference sequence). The CDR3 DNA sequence: TGCAGTGCTGCTCCCAGTAGCGGGGGGACCACAGATACGCAGTATTTT. This translates into CSAAPSSGGTTDTQYF.

At least ten counts were recorded for this clonotype. V and J are TRBV2 and TRBJ2-1, with 9 bases aligning to TRBD1. The trim removed 7 bases at V and 1 base at J, leaving 5 bases unmatched. Germline V gene data show CDR1 as SNHLY and CDR2 as FYNNEI. The CDR3 sequence is 15 residues long. CDR3 protein: CASNSGQGSYNEQFF. CDR3 coding DNA: TGTGCCAGCAATTCCGGACAGGGGTCCTACAATGAGCAGTTCTTC.

The chain joins TRBV6-6 to TRBJ1-2; D remains ambiguous. This CDR3 comprises 15 residues. Trimming shortened V by 2 bases and J by 0 bases, and 10 bases separated the two germline ends. The V gene's germline CDR1 is MNHNY and CDR2 SVGAGI (reference sequence). The CDR3 here is CASSYREVANYGYTF. DNA for the CDR3: TGTGCCAGCAGTTACCGGGAGGTCGCTAACTATGGCTACACCTTC.

This chain connects TRBV5-1 to TRBJ2-7; D is unclear. The CDR3 consists of 16 residues. V was clipped by 0 bases and J by 0 bases, with 13 bases between them. CDR1 and CDR2 (germline): SGHRS, YFSETQ. The chain's CDR3 is CASSLDLRSGSYEQYF. For the CDR3, the DNA is TGCGCCAGCAGCTTGGATCTGCGGTCCGGCTCCTACGAGCAGTACTTC. The whole variable domain, filled in from reference TRBV5-1 and TRBJ2-7, reads KAGVTQTPRYLIKTRGQQVTLSCSPISGHRSVSWYQQTPGQGLQFLFEYFSETQRNKGNFPGRFSGRQFSNSRSEMNVSTLELGDSALYLCASSLDLRSGSYEQYFGPGTRLTVT.

V gene TRBV6-2 or TRBV6-3 combines with J gene TRBJ1-2; 12 nucleotides agree with TRBD1. The CDR3 covers 18 residues. V was pared by 7 bases and J by 5 bases, with 17 bases of the junction left unmatched. Germline loops: CDR1 MNHEY, CDR2 SVGEGT. The CDR3: CASTPNSGTGGAGYGYTF. The CDR3 nucleotides are TGTGCCAGCACCCCAAACTCCGGGACAGGGGGCGCCGGGTATGGCTACACCTTC.

This clonotype was seen a handful of times. The chain links TRBV5-6 to TRBJ1-5, with TRBD1 identical over 10 bases. This CDR3 region has 16 residues. The trim removed 2 bases at V and 1 base at J, leaving 3 bases unmatched. CDR1 and CDR2 (germline): SGHDT, YYEEEE. The CDR3 is CASSLRTGGSNQPQHF. CDR3 coding DNA: TGTGCCAGCAGCTTAAGGACAGGGGGAAGCAATCAGCCCCAGCATTTT.

This clonotype was found a few times. The V and J genes are TRBV5-4 and TRBJ2-3; 11 bases fit TRBD2. Looked up from germline, CDR1 is SGHNT and CDR2 is YYREEE (reference sequence). CDR3 length equals 17 residues. V was pared by 7 bases and J by 7 bases, with 17 bases of the junction left unmatched. The CDR3: CASQIQGTSGRGHTQYF. The CDR3 DNA follows: TGTGCCAGCCAGATCCAGGGGACTAGCGGAAGAGGTCATACGCAGTATTTT.

V and J are TRBV7-2 and TRBJ1-2; 7 nucleotides line up with TRBD1. The germline V gene encodes CDR1 SGHTA and CDR2 FQGNSA. The CDR3 has 14 amino acids. V lost 5 bases, J lost 5 bases, and 8 bases stayed unmatched. Here the CDR3 DNA reads TGTGCCAGCAGCCGCCCCGACAGGGAGTATGGCTACACCTTC. Its protein product is CASSRPDREYGYTF. Using reference TRBV7-2 and TRBJ1-2 for the parts outside the CDR3, the full variable domain is GAGVSQSPSNKVTEKGKDVELRCDPISGHTALYWYRQSLGQGLEFLIYFQGNSAPDKSGLPSDRFSAERTGGSVSTLTIQRTQQEDSAVYLCASSRPDREYGYTFGSGTRLTVV.

This clonotype has a count of ten or more. The rearrangement links TRBV4-3 to TRBJ1-6; no clear D. The CDR3 loop spans 19 amino acids. Germline CDR1 is LGHNA and CDR2 is YSLEER. V lost 1 base and J 5 bases, leaving 21 bases between the germline ends. Written as DNA, the CDR3 is TGCGCCAGCAGCCAAGGAGGGCAAACCCATAATTGGCATAATTCACCCCTCCACTTT. Residues: CASSQGGQTHNWHNSPLHF.

At least ten counts were recorded for this clonotype. This chain links TRBV3-1 with TRBJ2-7; weak D call: TRBD2 (5 bases). V was pared by 3 bases and J by 1 base, with 13 bases between. This CDR3 is built from 15 residues. CDR1 is LGHDT, CDR2 YNNKEL, per germline (reference sequence). The CDR3 protein is CASSHSPDSSYEQYF. The DNA of the CDR3 is TGTGCCAGCAGCCACAGTCCGGACTCTTCCTACGAGCAGTACTTC.

The V and J genes are TRBV6-1 and TRBJ1-2; D is unresolved. CDR1 is MNHNS and CDR2 is SASEGT in the germline V gene. This CDR3 is 18 amino acids long. V was cut by 7 bases and J by 4 bases, with 28 bases left in between. The CDR3 nucleotides read TGTGCCAGCATGGTCGAGGTCGGTAGTGGAGGTTTCGTCTATGGCTACACCTTC. Protein sequence: CASMVEVGSGGFVYGYTF.

This chain connects TRBV20-1 to TRBJ2-7, with D hard to call. Germline-derived CDR1 and CDR2 are DFQATT and SNEGSKA (reference sequence). Between the trimmed V and J ends, which lost 0 bases and 0 bases, there was a span of 3 bases. This CDR3 region has 12 residues. DNA of the CDR3: TGCAGTGCTAGAGACTACTCCTACGAGCAGTACTTC. Translated: CSARDYSYEQYF.

This clonotype showed up just a few times. CDR3 sequence: CASSLLDVEKLFF. CDR3 DNA sequence: TGTGCCAGCAGCTTGCTCGATGTTGAAAAACTGTTTTTT. This chain uses TRBV5-5 with TRBJ1-4; D remains unclear. CDR3 length: 13 amino acids. The V end was cut by 1 base, the J end by 7 bases, with 8 bases between. Germline V gene data show CDR1 as SGHKS and CDR2 as YYEKEE (reference sequence).

The CDR3: CASSSSRASGSTDTQYF. The CDR3, as DNA: TGCGCCAGCAGCTCAAGCCGGGCTAGCGGCAGTACAGATACGCAGTATTTT. The chain couples TRBV5-1 to TRBJ2-3; 7 nucleotides match TRBD2. The CDR3 has 17 residues. V was pared by 3 bases and J by 3 bases, with 13 bases of the junction left unmatched. Germline V lookup: CDR1 SGHRS, CDR2 YFSETQ.

This clonotype has more than one count but fewer than ten. The rearrangement links TRBV7-9 to TRBJ2-5; D unresolved. The CDR3 extends over 12 amino acids. The germline V gene encodes CDR1 SEHNR and CDR2 FQNEAQ (reference sequence). Trimming shortened V by 0 bases and J by 5 bases, and 4 bases separated the two germline ends. CDR3 bases: TGTGCCAGCAGCTTAGCGGTCGAGACCCAGTACTTC. Amino acid sequence: CASSLAVETQYF.

This chain joins TRBV28 and TRBJ1-4; possibly TRBD1 for D (6 bases). Trimming shortened V by 6 bases and J by 0 bases, and 14 bases separated the two germline ends. The CDR3 is made up of 16 amino acids. Germline V gene sequence: CDR1 MDHEN, CDR2 SYDVKM. The CDR3 sequence: CASSPGHSSTNEKLFF. CDR3 coding DNA: TGTGCCAGCAGCCCGGGACATAGCTCAACTAATGAAAAACTGTTTTTT.

This clonotype was observed at least ten times. This sequence joins TRBV28 and TRBJ1-5; possibly TRBD1 for D (5 bases). CDR3 length: 13 residues. Deletions cut 6 bases from V and 9 bases from J, with 15 bases between. The V gene's germline CDR1 is MDHEN and CDR2 SYDVKM. DNA of the CDR3: TGTGCCAGCAGCGCCGCGGGGGTTAGGCCCCAGCATTTT. Its protein product is CASSAAGVRPQHF.

The rearrangement joins TRBV6-2 or TRBV6-3 to TRBJ2-1; 8 bases align to TRBD2. This CDR3 region has 16 residues. Trimming at V came to 0 bases and at J to 6 bases, leaving 7 bases not matched to a gene. CDR1 and CDR2 (germline): MNHEY, SVGEGT. The CDR3 loop reads CASSYSYSGTPNEQFF. The CDR3, as DNA: TGTGCCAGCAGTTACTCCTATAGCGGGACCCCCAATGAGCAGTTCTTC.

This clonotype has ten or more counts. The rearrangement uses TRBV20-1 and TRBJ2-3, with 7 bases aligning to TRBD1. CDR3 length equals 13 residues. Germline V gene data show CDR1 as DFQATT and CDR2 as SNEGSKA (reference sequence). V lost 2 bases, J lost 3 bases, and 2 bases stayed unmatched. The CDR3 DNA sequence: TGCAGTGCTAGAATACAGGGGACAGATACGCAGTATTTT. Its protein is CSARIQGTDTQYF.

V gene TRBV7-9 combines with J gene TRBJ2-7; D remains ambiguous. CDR1 is SEHNR, CDR2 FQNEAQ, per germline (reference sequence). The V end was cut by 5 bases, the J end by 5 bases, with 10 bases between. The CDR3 has 12 residues. Written as DNA, the CDR3 is TGTGCCAGCAGCGCTCGTGGAGACGAGCAGTACTTC. This sequence encodes CASSARGDEQYF.

This clonotype turned up a few times. V and J are TRBV5-4 and TRBJ2-1; weak D call: TRBD1 (5 bases). Germline CDR1 reads SGHNT; CDR2 reads YYREEE (reference sequence). Trimming shortened V by 4 bases and J by 4 bases, and 9 bases separated the two germline ends. This CDR3 comprises 13 residues. The chain's CDR3 is CASSRGNYNEQFF. For the CDR3, the DNA is TGTGCCAGCAGCAGGGGTAATTACAATGAGCAGTTCTTC.

This clonotype was detected a few times. V is TRBV5-1 and J is TRBJ2-5; tentative D call: TRBD2 (6 bases). CDR1 SGHRS and CDR2 YFSETQ come from the germline V gene. The CDR3 is made up of 14 amino acids. V was clipped by 4 bases and J by 5 bases, with 15 bases between them. The CDR3 sequence: CASSGGSVRETQYF. CDR3 nucleotide sequence: TGCGCCAGCAGCGGGGGGTCCGTGAGGGAGACCCAGTACTTC.

Many counts were recorded for this clonotype. The rearrangement links TRBV20-1 to TRBJ2-1; 8 bases line up with TRBD2. V lost 3 bases, J lost 12 bases, and 16 bases stayed unmatched. Germline CDR1 is DFQATT and CDR2 is SNEGSKA (reference sequence). The CDR3 extends over 15 amino acids. Here the CDR3 DNA reads TGCAGTGCTAGCGAAAGCGGGGGCCCCCTGAGGGGGCAGTTCTTC. As protein: CSASESGGPLRGQFF.